Reported below is one TCR beta chain. This sample was taken from a study of blood T cells in healthy people across ages. Primed by a sample-barcoded 5' primer and a J-beta primer mix, a second PCR proceeded for about 7 to 11 cycles. Every single cDNA molecule received a tag from a template-switch adaptor with 12 random nucleotides. A single record per CDR3 protein comes from TCRdb applying MiXCR to the 5' RACE reads. The data show some 1,500,000 distinct CDR3 sequences, with approximately 42% seen just once and just over 4% held by the top ten. CDR1 and CDR2 from the germline V gene are SQVTM and ANQGSEA. The CDR3 spans 12 residues. With 3 bases removed from V and 11 bases from J, the gap between germline ends came to 16 bases.

The chain is built from TRBV29-1 and TRBJ2-5; D is unclear. Sequencing was carried out using blood. The TCR comes from a woman aged 18 to 35 in good health. CDR3 in amino acids: CSVDRNTNEQYF. The CDR3 DNA reads TGCAGCGTTGACCGAAATACTAATGAGCAGTACTTC.